The entry below describes one TCR beta chain. No antigen is known for it. The data originate from a study of T cell repertoires in urothelial bladder cancer. Findings and caveats of the study: Infiltrating lymphocytes: median 2% in carcinoma versus 10% to 15% in benign specimens. Carcinoma specimens had fewer T cells than benign specimens.

Libraries were prepared by immunoSEQ multiplex PCR; TCRdb keeps only in-frame clonotypes and omits some of them. In the table there are 13,000 or so clones, 55% to 80% of which are singletons. The sample comprised tumor-infiltrating cells from bladder cancer. This TCR was recovered from a human donor with urothelial carcinoma.

CDR3 loop: CASSLLAGGETQYF. CDR3 nucleotide sequence: TGTGCCAGCAGCTTACTAGCGGGGGGAGAGACCCAGTACTTC. The chain has TRBV7-2 and TRBJ2-5; 11 positions agree with TRBD2. After removal of 2 bases from V and 4 bases from J, the junction contained 0 bases not matched to a gene. The germline V gene encodes CDR1 SGHTA and CDR2 FQGNSA. CDR3 length: 14 residues. Full variable domain (missing parts from reference TRBV7-2 and TRBJ2-5): GAGVSQSPSNKVTEKGKDVELRCDPISGHTALYWYRQSLGQGLEFLIYFQGNSAPDKSGLPSDRFSAERTGGSVSTLTIQRTQQEDSAVYLCASSLLAGGETQYFGPGTRLLVL.